A selection of T cell receptor beta chains follows, all from one sample in a study of cytomegalovirus exposure and HLA in healthy donors. The method was immunoSEQ multiplex PCR; TCRdb's version includes in-frame clones alone and lacks a portion of them. The repertoire holds some 120,000 clones, with 75% to 90% as singletons. The specimen sequenced was PBMCs. These receptors were collected from a young man in good health and CMV-seropositive. Each CDR3 is given with its conserved first and last residue. Clone size appears in some rows only: once, few, many, or a class for an expanded clone.

>TRBJ2-7|-|TRBV12-5
CASGPDRVRGDEQYF
>TRBJ1-4|-|TRBV11-2
CASSSRTGDNEKLFF
>TRBJ2-7|-|TRBV13
CASSSTSGGSYEQYF
>TRBJ2-3|-|TRBV27
CASRRGRSTDTQYF
>TRBJ1-1|-|TRBV11-2
CASSPQGHTEAFF
>TRBJ1-2|-|TRBV4-2
CASGPGQGNYGYTF
>TRBJ2-1|-|TRBV7-9
CASSLDGGNEQFF
>TRBJ2-1|-|TRBV27
CASSLSSTPYSYNEQFF
>TRBJ2-5|-|TRBV30
CAWSRLAGRTLGQETQYF
>TRBJ1-1|few|TRBV10-2
CASTTRTGDLTFF
>TRBJ2-2|-|TRBV2
CAKSGLNTGELFF
>TRBJ2-2|few|TRBV6-6
CASSAGVDTGELFF
>TRBJ2-1|once|TRBV2
CASSTSGGFYNEQFF
>TRBJ2-1|-|TRBV2
CASSTGGAEQFF
>TRBJ1-1|few|TRBV7-6
CASSRGLNTEAFF
>TRBJ1-2|-|TRBV11-2
CASSLTGRKDGYTF
>TRBJ2-7|-|TRBV5-1
CASSGTGNEQYF
>TRBJ2-7|-|TRBV30
CAWSADISRYEQYF
>TRBJ1-5|-|TRBV7-8
CASSLDRGKQPQHF
>TRBJ2-2|-|TRBV2
CASSGQNTGELFF
>TRBJ2-2|-|TRBV5-1
CASSWGQGALVELFF
>TRBJ2-7|-|TRBV25-1
CASSEYDRGNEQYF
>TRBJ1-1|-|TRBV16
CASSLSGTGTEAFF
>TRBJ2-1|-|TRBV6-5
CASSPGDSQFF
>TRBJ2-1|-|TRBV19
CASVSRERGYNEQFF
>TRBJ1-1|-|TRBV5-6
CASSLILPFEPNTEAFF
>TRBJ1-1|-|TRBV7-9
CASSSTVDNTEAFF